This entry lists 7 T cell receptor beta chains sequenced from one sample in a study of a mutant IDH1 vaccine in newly diagnosed glioma (dated by TCRdb to the early 2020s). The sample's time point label, decoded: week 35, safety follow-up. A 20-mer mutant IDH1 peptide at 300 micrograms in Montanide made up each vaccine dose, which was injected subcutaneously together with topical imiquimod. The library was obtained by the immunoSEQ multiplex PCR assay. TCRdb's version of the immuneACCESS table is confined to in-frame rearrangements and falls short of the full clone set. An unresolved V gene accounts for under half of the shortfall where checked; the remainder is of unknown origin. For this sample there are about 31,000 clones; around 80% appear just once. The ten largest account for around 11% of the sample. These receptors' targets are unknown. The sample here was PBMCs, taken from a glioma patient whose treatment included an IDH1 peptide vaccine. The receptor set was obtained from a woman in her 40s with glioma.

This clone was seen a single time. The chain joins TRBV10-3 to TRBJ2-2; D is perhaps TRBD2 (7 bases). The CDR3 is 15 residues long. The V end was cut by 4 bases, the J end by 7 bases, with 16 bases between. Germline V lookup: CDR1 ENHRY, CDR2 SYGVKD. In DNA form, the CDR3 reads TGTGCCATCAGTGCACTAGGGGGGGGTAGCGGGGAGCTGTTTTTT. It is translated as CAISALGGGSGELFF.

This chain joins TRBV5-6 and TRBJ2-1, with 8 bases fitting TRBD2. The CDR3 has 15 amino acids. The germline gives CDR1 SGHDT, CDR2 YYEEEE. J gave up 4 bases and V 6 bases, and 9 bases lay outside the gene matches. The CDR3 protein is CASNPIPSGYNEQFF. The CDR3 nucleotides read TGTGCCAGCAACCCGATTCCTAGCGGGTACAATGAGCAGTTCTTC. Looking up the rest from reference TRBV5-6 and TRBJ2-1 gives the full variable domain: DAGVTQSPTHLIKTRGQQVTLRCSPKSGHDTVSWYQQALGQGPQFIFQYYEEEERQRGNFPDRFSGHQFPNYSSELNVNALLLGDSALYLCASNPIPSGYNEQFFGPGTRLTVL.

This chain joins TRBV2 and TRBJ1-1; D remains ambiguous. V was shortened by 8 bases and J by 1 base, with 11 bases between the two germline ends. CDR1 SNHLY and CDR2 FYNNEI come from the germline V gene. This CDR3 has 13 amino acids. Here the CDR3 DNA reads TGTGCCAGCTCTGGAGGAGGGAACACTGAAGCTTTCTTT. As protein: CASSGGGNTEAFF.

The chain carries TRBV2 and TRBJ1-6, with a tentative D call TRBD1 (5 bases). Germline assignment: CDR1 SNHLY and CDR2 FYNNEI. There are 13 residues in the CDR3. Trimming removed 8 bases at V and 7 bases at J, with 12 bases between. In nucleotides, the CDR3 is TGTGCCAGCTCTAACAGGATAAATTCACCCCTCCACTTT. It specifies CASSNRINSPLHF.

The chain is built from TRBV27 and TRBJ1-2; D perhaps matches TRBD1 (6 bases). Germline V gene sequence: CDR1 MNHEY, CDR2 SMNVEV (reference sequence). This CDR3 has 15 amino acids. Trimming removed 5 bases from V and 3 bases from J, with 16 bases in between. The DNA of the CDR3 is TGTGCCAGCAGTCCCCGGGGGCGTTCAGACTATGGCTACACCTTC. This encodes CASSPRGRSDYGYTF.

The J gene is TRBJ2-3, the V gene TRBV19, with D uncertain. Trimming cost V 5 bases and J 0 bases, with 6 bases left between them. This CDR3 is built from 13 residues. Looked up from germline, CDR1 is LNHDA and CDR2 is SQIVND (reference sequence). The CDR3 loop is CASSPISTDTQYF. The CDR3 nucleotides read TGTGCCAGTAGTCCCATTAGCACAGATACGCAGTATTTT.

This clone was seen a handful of times. At one end, the junction sequence differs from germline, possibly due to a read error. The rearrangement links TRBV2 to TRBJ1-4, with a possible D match to TRBD1 (5 bases). CDR3 length equals 14 residues. Germline lookup yields CDR1 SNHLY and CDR2 FYNNEI. In DNA, the CDR3 is TGTGCCAGCAGTGAACAGGGCTTAATGGAAAGACTGTTTTTT. Its translation is CASSEQGLMERLFF.